These 18 T cell receptor beta chains were all obtained from the same sample, sequenced in a study of T cell responses to AZD1222 COVID-19 vaccine. Generated by immunoSEQ multiplex PCR, the TCRdb table keeps only in-frame clones and is missing some. The table includes about 84,000 clones, approximately 83% detected once. The source material was peripheral blood, sampled 28 days after the second AZD1222 dose. These receptors were collected from an adult who received the AZD1222 COVID-19 vaccine.

V usage is TRBV29-1 and J usage is TRBJ1-2; D is uncertain. Per the germline V gene, CDR1 is SQVTM and CDR2 is ANQGSEA. V gave up 6 bases and J gave up 8 bases, with 25 bases separating them. The CDR3 runs 15 residues. In DNA form, the CDR3 reads TGCAGCGTGCGGGGAGGATCCCTTTCGGATATAGGCTACACCTTC. As protein: CSVRGGSLSDIGYTF.

This clone was observed a handful of times. The rearrangement links TRBV11-2 to TRBJ2-3; TRBD2 matches 9 bases. Losses at the gene ends were 3 bases for V and 6 bases for J; bases not matched to a gene: 4. The germline gives CDR1 SGHAT, CDR2 FQNNGV. The CDR3 totals 14 residues. The CDR3 loop reads CASSFSGGSDTQYF. The CDR3 DNA reads as TGTGCCAGCAGCTTCAGCGGGGGGTCGGATACGCAGTATTTT.

V is TRBV7-8 and J is TRBJ2-2; possible D gene TRBD2, 7 bases. Trimming shortened V by 5 bases and J by 5 bases, and 12 bases separated the two germline ends. Germline CDR1 and CDR2: SGHVS and FQNEAQ. There are 14 residues in the CDR3. CDR3 residues: CASSEGGATGELFF. The CDR3, as DNA: TGTGCCAGCAGCGAGGGGGGGGCGACCGGGGAGCTGTTTTTT.

This sequence joins TRBV4-1 and TRBJ1-3; D is possibly TRBD1 (5 bases). CDR1 MGHRA and CDR2 YSYEKL come from the germline V gene. Deletions cut 3 bases from V and 3 bases from J, with 21 bases between. This CDR3 has 18 residues. The CDR3 protein is CASSQPYGAEEHGNTIYF. As DNA, the CDR3 is TGCGCCAGCAGCCAGCCCTATGGGGCGGAGGAGCATGGAAACACCATATATTTT.

The chain recombines TRBV7-2 with TRBJ2-7, with D possibly TRBD1 on 5 matching bases. The CDR3 consists of 13 residues. Germline V gene lookup returns CDR1 SGHTA and CDR2 FQGNSA. Trimming took off 6 bases at V and 7 bases at J, with 16 bases between the two ends. CDR3 nucleotides: TGTGCCAGCAGGAGAGCAGGGCCTGGGGAGCAGTACTTC. This translates into CASRRAGPGEQYF.

The rearrangement links TRBV5-4 to TRBJ1-1; no clear D. Per the germline V gene, CDR1 is SGHNT and CDR2 is YYREEE (reference sequence). Trimming stripped 1 base from V and 1 base from J, with 5 bases between. CDR3 length equals 13 residues. CDR3 loop: CASSLKGNTEAFF. The CDR3 DNA sequence: TGTGCCAGCAGCTTGAAAGGGAACACTGAAGCTTTCTTT.

The chain couples TRBV19 to TRBJ2-1, with 9 bases aligning to TRBD2. With 1 base clipped from V and 9 bases from J, the junction kept 7 bases outside the gene matches. Looked up from germline, CDR1 is LNHDA and CDR2 is SQIVND (reference sequence). This CDR3 is built from 15 residues. This CDR3 reads CASSIGPAGGLEQFF. The DNA of the CDR3 is TGTGCCAGTAGTATAGGCCCAGCGGGAGGTCTTGAGCAGTTCTTC. The full variable domain, in which reference TRBV19 and TRBJ2-1 provide the parts outside the CDR3, is DGGITQSPKYLFRKEGQNVTLSCEQNLNHDAMYWYRQDPGQGLRLIYYSQIVNDFQKGDIAEGYSVSREKKESFPLTVTSAQKNPTAFYLCASSIGPAGGLEQFFGPGTRLTVL.

The chain employs TRBV18 and TRBJ1-1; possibly TRBD1 for D (5 bases). V gave up 4 bases and J gave up 4 bases, with 13 bases separating them. CDR3 length: 14 residues. Per germline, CDR1 KGHSH and CDR2 LQKENI. The CDR3: CASSLEPRGTEAFF. The CDR3 DNA reads TGTGCCAGCTCACTGGAGCCAAGGGGCACTGAAGCTTTCTTT.

The J gene is TRBJ1-5, the V gene TRBV2; perhaps TRBD1 as D (5 bases). CDR1 and CDR2 (germline): SNHLY, FYNNEI. This CDR3 has 15 amino acids. Trimming pared 3 bases from V and 3 bases from J, leaving 12 bases between. The CDR3 region has the DNA TGTGCCAGCAGTGAGAACGGGGGGTACAATCAGCCCCAGCATTTT. It translates to CASSENGGYNQPQHF.

The V gene is TRBV7-6, the J gene TRBJ2-1; possibly TRBD1 or TRBD2 for D (6 bases each). CDR3 length: 16 residues. Germline CDR1 reads SGHVS; CDR2 reads FNYEAQ. V lost 5 bases and J 4 bases, leaving 18 bases between the germline ends. The CDR3 spells CASSHLNGGLYNEQFF. CDR3 DNA: TGTGCCAGCAGCCACCTAAACGGGGGCCTATACAATGAGCAGTTCTTC.

V gene TRBV5-5 combines with J gene TRBJ2-7; D gene unclear. The V gene lost 3 bases and the J gene lost 2 bases, with 9 bases spanning the gap. Germline V gene sequence: CDR1 SGHKS, CDR2 YYEKEE (reference sequence). The length of the CDR3 is 13 residues. The CDR3 is CASSYDRTYEQYF. The CDR3, as DNA: TGTGCCAGCAGCTACGACCGAACCTACGAGCAGTACTTC.

This chain links TRBV4-1 with TRBJ2-5, with D perhaps TRBD2 (6 bases). The CDR3 has 17 amino acids. The germline gives CDR1 MGHRA, CDR2 YSYEKL. The V gene lost 0 bases and the J gene lost 9 bases, with 23 bases spanning the gap. The CDR3 sequence is CASSQEPPGALLGAQYF. The DNA for the CDR3 is TGCGCCAGCAGCCAAGAGCCCCCGGGAGCCCTCCTTGGGGCCCAGTACTTC.

The rearrangement uses TRBV5-1 and TRBJ1-2, with no clear D. The V end was cut by 0 bases, the J end by 2 bases, with 11 bases between. This CDR3 has 15 residues. CDR1 and CDR2 from the germline V gene are SGHRS and YFSETQ. This CDR3 is CASSLEGSQNYGYTF. The CDR3 nucleotides read TGCGCCAGCAGCTTGGAAGGTTCACAAAACTATGGCTACACCTTC.

This chain connects TRBV6-5 to TRBJ1-2; D is undetermined. The CDR3 has 13 amino acids. CDR1 MNHEY and CDR2 SVGAGI come from the germline V gene. V was clipped by 6 bases and J by 5 bases, with 13 bases between them. CDR3 coding DNA: TGTGCCAGCAGAACAGAGGGTGCTTATGGCTACACCTTC. Its protein product is CASRTEGAYGYTF.

The gene calls are TRBV5-1 and TRBJ2-5; 7 nucleotides match TRBD2. From germline, CDR1 is SGHRS and CDR2 YFSETQ. This CDR3 is 16 amino acids long. The trim removed 4 bases at V and 2 bases at J, leaving 11 bases unmatched. CDR3 protein: CASSPYAGRVQETQYF. The CDR3 nucleotides read TGCGCCAGCAGCCCCTACGCGGGGAGGGTACAAGAGACCCAGTACTTC. Together with reference TRBV5-1 and TRBJ2-5, the CDR3 gives the full variable domain: KAGVTQTPRYLIKTRGQQVTLSCSPISGHRSVSWYQQTPGQGLQFLFEYFSETQRNKGNFPGRFSGRQFSNSRSEMNVSTLELGDSALYLCASSPYAGRVQETQYFGPGTRLLVL.

The V gene is TRBV7-9, the J gene TRBJ2-3, with 9 nucleotides matching TRBD1. Germline V gives CDR1 SEHNR, CDR2 FQNEAQ (reference sequence). The CDR3 totals 18 residues. After removal of 1 base from V and 3 bases from J, the junction contained 11 bases not matched to a gene. Written as DNA, the CDR3 is TGTGCCAGCAGCTTAGTTATGAACAGGGGGCGACGGACAGATACGCAGTATTTT. Translation: CASSLVMNRGRRTDTQYF.

CDR3 DNA sequence: TGTGCCTGGACGAGGAGCGATCAGCCCCAGCATTTT. The encoded protein is CAWTRSDQPQHF. V is TRBV30 and J is TRBJ1-5; D is unresolved. Per germline, CDR1 GTSNPN and CDR2 SVGIG (reference sequence). This CDR3 comprises 12 residues. Trimming pared 4 bases from V and 5 bases from J, leaving 9 bases between. Filled out from reference TRBV30 and TRBJ1-5, the complete variable domain reads SQTIHQWPATLVQPVGSPLSLECTVEGTSNPNLYWYRQAAGRGLQLLFYSVGIGQISSEVPQNLSASRPQDRQFILSSKKLLLSDSGFYLCAWTRSDQPQHFGDGTRLSIL.

V gene TRBV7-8 combines with J gene TRBJ1-5; D may be TRBD1 (5 bases). Germline V gene data show CDR1 as SGHVS and CDR2 as FQNEAQ. V was trimmed by 2 bases and J by 5 bases, leaving 7 bases between them. The CDR3 is 13 residues long. The CDR3 sequence: CASSLIGDQPQHF. CDR3 nucleotides: TGTGCCAGCAGCTTAATAGGGGATCAGCCCCAGCATTTT.